One and the same sample provided the 2 T cell receptor beta chains below, sequenced in a study of blood T cell repertoires in COVID-19 (dated by TCRdb to the early 2020s). Library preparation employed the immunoSEQ multiplex PCR assay. This immuneACCESS table, as held by TCRdb, lists in-frame sequences with V and J called but not all clones. Of the missing ones, under half trace to an unresolved V gene in checked studies; the others have no known cause. In all, the sample holds some 370,000 clones, and roughly 90% of those were seen once. In total, the top ten clones hold over 1% of the sample. The sample was peripheral blood. Receptors were obtained from a man in his forties with acute or convalescent COVID-19.

The rearrangement joins TRBV10-1 to TRBJ1-1, with no clear D. CDR1 is WNHNN and CDR2 is SYGVQD in the germline V gene (reference sequence). V was clipped by 5 bases and J by 5 bases, with 12 bases between them. The CDR3 length is 13 residues. The CDR3 here is CASSLPFGTEAFF. Written as DNA, the CDR3 is TGCGCCAGCAGTCTCCCTTTCGGGACTGAAGCTTTCTTT.

V usage is TRBV5-4 and J usage is TRBJ2-1; 14 positions match TRBD2. Looked up from germline, CDR1 is SGHNT and CDR2 is YYREEE (reference sequence). The ends lost 1 base at V and 8 bases at J; junction bases unmatched: 5. CDR3 length: 16 residues. For the CDR3, the DNA is TGTGCCAGCAGCTTGTGGGGACTAGCGGGAGTGGATGAGCAGTTCTTC. Protein product: CASSLWGLAGVDEQFF. The whole variable domain, filled in from reference TRBV5-4 and TRBJ2-1, reads ETGVTQSPTHLIKTRGQQVTLRCSSQSGHNTVSWYQQALGQGPQFIFQYYREEENGRGNFPPRFSGLQFPNYSSELNVNALELDDSALYLCASSLWGLAGVDEQFFGPGTRLTVL.